One and the same sample provided the 29 T cell receptor beta chains below, sequenced in a study of blood T cell repertoires in COVID-19. Some clones are missing from TCRdb's copy, which holds only in-frame ones; the method was immunoSEQ multiplex PCR. The sample yields 140,000 to 150,000 clones, roughly 90% seen once. The sample comprised peripheral blood. The receptors derive from a human donor in a cohort sampled during active COVID-19.

This clone was seen more than once but under ten times. V usage is TRBV27 and J usage is TRBJ2-7; 12 bases agree with TRBD1. Germline V CDR1 and CDR2: MNHEY, SMNVEV (reference sequence). The CDR3 has 16 amino acids. The junction had 8 bases not matched to a gene; V was cut back by 4 bases and J by 4 bases. CDR3 region: CASSSRGGQGAYEQYF. In DNA form, the CDR3 reads TGTGCCAGCAGTTCTCGGGGGGGACAGGGGGCTTACGAGCAGTACTTC.

This chain connects TRBV5-1 to TRBJ2-2; D gene ambiguous. Germline-derived CDR1 and CDR2 are SGHRS and YFSETQ. The CDR3 runs to 14 residues. Trimming took 0 bases from V and 1 from J, leaving 4 bases between them. For the CDR3, the DNA is TGCGCCAGCAGCTTGGCAGGGAACACCGGGGAGCTGTTTTTT. Residues: CASSLAGNTGELFF.

The V call is TRBV23-1, the J call TRBJ2-5; a possible D gene is TRBD2 (6 bases). TRBV23-1 has ORF status, its function being uncertain. The CDR3 covers 15 residues. With 2 bases removed from V and 5 bases from J, the gap between germline ends came to 15 bases. The CDR3, as DNA: TGCGCCAGCAGTCAAGGCAGGGCCGGAGGGGAGACCCAGTACTTC. It is translated as CASSQGRAGGETQYF.

Concerning this clone itself: The junction departs from the called germline gene at one end, perhaps through a read error. The V and J genes are TRBV7-7 and TRBJ2-1, with 10 positions matching TRBD2. The CDR3 extends over 14 amino acids. CDR1 is SSHAT and CDR2 is FNYEAQ in the germline V gene (reference sequence). CDR3: CASSKGLAANEQFF. The CDR3 coding sequence is TGTGCTAGCAGCAAAGGACTAGCGGCGAATGAGCAGTTCTTC.

The chain has TRBV5-6 and TRBJ2-1, with TRBD1 identical over 10 bases. The germline V gene encodes CDR1 SGHDT and CDR2 YYEEEE. There are 15 residues in the CDR3. With V trimmed by 1 base and J by 8 bases, 6 bases remained unmatched. The CDR3 is CASSLTGTGVDEQFF. CDR3 DNA: TGTGCCAGCAGCTTGACCGGGACAGGGGTGGATGAGCAGTTCTTC.

This clone is a singleton in its sample. The V call is TRBV19, the J call TRBJ2-7; 10 bases are shared with TRBD2. V lost 3 bases and J lost 2; bases outside the gene matches: 4. CDR1 LNHDA and CDR2 SQIVND come from the germline V gene (reference sequence). The CDR3 runs 15 residues. The CDR3 DNA follows: TGTGCCAGTAGTATCCAACTAGCGGGGACCTACGAGCAGTACTTC. Amino acid sequence: CASSIQLAGTYEQYF.

This chain joins TRBV5-3 and TRBJ2-1, with 7 positions matching TRBD2. TRBV5-3 qualifies as an ORF whose function is uncertain. The length of the CDR3 is 18 residues. V lost 1 base to trimming and J lost 2 bases; unmatched junction nucleotides: 12. CDR3 amino acids: CARSLSSTIGRPYNEQFF. CDR3 DNA: TGTGCCAGAAGCTTGAGTTCCACTATCGGGAGGCCCTACAATGAGCAGTTCTTC.

The chain recombines TRBV2 with TRBJ2-3, with D maybe TRBD1 (6 bases). The germline CDR1 and CDR2 sequences are SNHLY and FYNNEI. Trimming left V 5 bases short and J 0 bases short, with 15 bases between. CDR3 size: 16 residues. The DNA of the CDR3 is TGTGCCAGCAGTCCTACAAGGACAGTAAGCACAGATACGCAGTATTTT. This codes for CASSPTRTVSTDTQYF.

The chain uses TRBV7-9 and TRBJ2-1; TRBD1 agrees at 8 bases. J was trimmed by 9 bases and V by 5 bases; bases with no gene match: 12. Germline V gene sequence: CDR1 SEHNR, CDR2 FQNEAQ (reference sequence). CDR3 length: 15 amino acids. The CDR3 sequence: CASSGQRTGRGEQFF. In DNA form, the CDR3 reads TGTGCCAGCAGCGGTCAGAGGACAGGGAGAGGTGAGCAGTTCTTC.

The V gene is TRBV4-1, the J gene TRBJ1-5; D is undetermined. The V end lost 0 bases, the J end lost 1 base, and 16 bases lay between the germline ends. Germline loops: CDR1 MGHRA, CDR2 YSYEKL. The CDR3 totals 18 residues. The CDR3 DNA follows: TGCGCCAGCAGCCAAGAGAGTATCCACCCGGGGAGCAATCAGCCCCAGCATTTT. It specifies CASSQESIHPGSNQPQHF.

The chain recombines TRBV3-1 (or the pseudogene TRBV3-2) with TRBJ1-1, with 7 bases that match TRBD1. The CDR3 consists of 13 residues. Looked up from germline, CDR1 is LGHDT and CDR2 is YNNKEL (reference sequence). The J segment lost 9 bases and the V segment lost 3 bases, leaving 7 bases of the junction unmatched. CDR3 sequence reads: CASSQNRDSKAFF. The CDR3 DNA sequence: TGTGCCAGCAGCCAGAACCGGGACAGTAAAGCTTTCTTT.

The CDR3 region is CASRTTGGASGANVLTF. Written as DNA, the CDR3 is TGTGCCAGTAGGACGACAGGGGGCGCATCTGGGGCCAACGTCCTGACTTTC. The chain joins TRBV19 to TRBJ2-6; 10 nucleotides agree with TRBD1. The CDR3 spans 17 residues. J lost 1 base, V lost 6 bases, and 6 bases had no gene match. Germline CDR1 is LNHDA and CDR2 is SQIVND (reference sequence).

The V gene is TRBV6-1, the J gene TRBJ2-7; 8 positions match TRBD2. Germline CDR1 reads MNHNS; CDR2 reads SASEGT. V shed 4 bases, J shed 3 bases, and the junction held 11 bases outside the gene matches. The CDR3 has 16 residues. CDR3 sequence reads: CASSGVAGWELYEQYF. CDR3 nucleotides: TGTGCCAGCAGTGGGGTAGCGGGGTGGGAACTCTACGAGCAGTACTTC.

CDR3 sequence (DNA): TGTGCCAGCAGCGCCCAGGACAGGGGAAGGCTCATGAACACTGAAGCTTTCTTT. Amino acid sequence: CASSAQDRGRLMNTEAFF. This rearrangement joins TRBV7-2 to TRBJ1-1, with TRBD1 matching 9 bases. Germline trimming cut 5 bases from V and 0 bases from J; bases unmatched to any gene: 13. Germline loops: CDR1 SGHTA, CDR2 FQGNSA. CDR3 size: 18 residues.

A single count supports this clone. CDR3 sequence: CASSFGGEPNTQYF. Written as DNA, the CDR3 is TGTGCCAGCAGTTTCGGGGGAGAGCCCAATACGCAGTATTTT. The chain links TRBV6-5 to TRBJ2-3; tentative D call: TRBD2 (6 bases). Trimming left V 4 bases short and J 7 bases short, with 15 bases between. Germline lookup yields CDR1 MNHEY and CDR2 SVGAGI. CDR3 size: 14 residues.

This chain connects TRBV18 to TRBJ1-5; 9 positions agree with TRBD1. Germline CDR1 is KGHSH and CDR2 is LQKENI. The CDR3 has 16 residues. V gave up 3 bases and J gave up 1 base; unmatched junction bases: 4. CDR3 amino acids: CASSPPGQGSNQPQHF. DNA of the CDR3: TGTGCCAGCTCACCCCCGGGACAGGGAAGCAATCAGCCCCAGCATTTT.

Note on this clone: Other DNA sequences in the same sample also yield this CDR3. The chain is built from TRBV11-2 and TRBJ2-7; D gene unclear. V lost 0 bases and J lost 4, with 4 bases in between. This CDR3 is built from 12 residues. The germline V gene encodes CDR1 SGHAT and CDR2 FQNNGV. CDR3 in amino acids: CASSLERYEQYF. The CDR3 nucleotides are TGTGCCAGCAGCTTAGAGCGGTACGAGCAGTACTTC. Filled out from reference TRBV11-2 and TRBJ2-7, the complete variable domain reads EAGVAQSPRYKIIEKRQSVAFWCNPISGHATLYWYQQILGQGPKLLIQFQNNGVVDDSQLPKDRFSAERLKGVDSTLKIQPAKLEDSAVYLCASSLERYEQYFGPGTRLTVT.

This clone was counted once. The V and J genes are TRBV30 and TRBJ1-5, with TRBD1 matching 8 bases. The CDR3 is made up of 15 amino acids. V lost 0 bases, J lost 7 bases, and 8 bases stayed unmatched. Germline-derived CDR1 and CDR2 are GTSNPN and SVGIG (reference sequence). The chain's CDR3 is CAWSVPRDRLQPQHF. The DNA for the CDR3 is TGTGCCTGGAGTGTACCCCGGGACAGGCTCCAGCCCCAGCATTTT.

The chain carries TRBV7-8 and TRBJ2-6; D unclear. The ends were cut back, 1 base at V and 0 bases at J, with 10 bases in the middle. Germline V lookup: CDR1 SGHVS, CDR2 FQNEAQ. The CDR3 runs to 17 residues. CDR3 loop: CASSLDPRFSGANVLTF. CDR3 in DNA: TGTGCCAGCAGCTTAGACCCGAGGTTCTCTGGGGCCAACGTCCTGACTTTC.

The genes are TRBV28 and TRBJ2-3, with 10 bases identical to TRBD2. This CDR3 region has 19 residues. With 4 bases clipped from V and 10 bases from J, the junction kept 23 bases outside the gene matches. In germline, CDR1 is MDHEN, CDR2 SYDVKM. The CDR3 DNA sequence: TGTGCCAGCAGTTCACCCAGCCCGACTAGCGGGTGGTACAGTATACCGCAGTATTTT. Translating it yields CASSSPSPTSGWYSIPQYF.

J is TRBJ1-2 and V is TRBV7-2, with D possibly matching TRBD1 (5 bases). The V end lost 2 bases, the J end lost 2 bases, and 12 bases lay between the germline ends. CDR1 SGHTA and CDR2 FQGNSA come from the germline V gene. The CDR3 runs 15 residues. CDR3 DNA sequence: TGTGCCAGCAGCTTATCAACAGGAACCAACTATGGCTACACCTTC. This encodes CASSLSTGTNYGYTF.

The rearrangement joins TRBV28 to TRBJ2-1; D is possibly TRBD2 (5 bases). Germline-derived CDR1 and CDR2 are MDHEN and SYDVKM. V lost 8 bases and J lost 6, with 23 bases in between. The CDR3 runs 16 residues. The CDR3 region has the DNA TGTGCCAGCCAAAAACAAAAGGGCTCGGGGAGCAATGAGCAGTTCTTC. Its translation is CASQKQKGSGSNEQFF.

The chain carries TRBV18 and TRBJ2-7, with D perhaps matching TRBD2 (6 bases). The V gene lost 4 bases and the J gene lost 4 bases, with 11 bases spanning the gap. The CDR3 spans 13 residues. Germline CDR1 and CDR2: KGHSH and LQKENI. The DNA of the CDR3 is TGTGCCAGCTCACAGGCAGGGAGGTACGAGCAGTACTTC. Its translation is CASSQAGRYEQYF.

A few counts support this clone. The chain is built from TRBV7-9 and TRBJ2-5; TRBD1 matches 10 bases. Germline V lookup: CDR1 SEHNR, CDR2 FQNEAQ (reference sequence). V was clipped by 3 bases and J by 2 bases; unmatched bases: 3. CDR3 length: 15 residues. The CDR3 nucleotides are TGTGCCAGCAGCTTTGGACAGGGGGATCAAGAGACCCAGTACTTC. This translates into CASSFGQGDQETQYF.

The chain uses TRBV5-1 and TRBJ1-2, with 7 bases fitting TRBD1. The CDR3 consists of 15 residues. In germline, CDR1 is SGHRS, CDR2 YFSETQ. With 6 bases clipped from V and 0 bases from J, the junction kept 8 bases outside the gene matches. The CDR3 DNA sequence: TGCGCCAGCACTGAGGGGACAGCCTCTAACTATGGCTACACCTTC. This sequence encodes CASTEGTASNYGYTF.

The chain recombines TRBV6-1 with TRBJ2-7, with D unclear. The CDR3 has 14 residues. CDR1 is MNHNS and CDR2 is SASEGT in the germline V gene. Trimming shortened V by 2 bases and J by 2 bases, and 10 bases separated the two germline ends. As DNA, the CDR3 is TGTGCCAGCAGTGAAATTGCTGGGCCCTACGAGCAGTACTTC. Its protein product is CASSEIAGPYEQYF.

This clone was observed once. This CDR3 is CASSSNPGSTEAFF. In DNA form, the CDR3 reads TGTGCCAGCAGCTCCAACCCCGGGAGCACTGAAGCTTTCTTT. The chain combines TRBV5-5 with TRBJ1-1; D is unclear. This CDR3 has 14 amino acids. CDR1 SGHKS and CDR2 YYEKEE come from the germline V gene (reference sequence). V was shortened by 3 bases and J by 4 bases, with 13 bases between the two germline ends.

The gene calls are TRBV9 and TRBJ2-7, with TRBD1 matching over 11 bases. Per the germline V gene, CDR1 is SGDLS and CDR2 is YYNGEE. CDR3 length: 17 residues. Trimming cost V 4 bases and J 3 bases; bases outside gene matches: 12. CDR3 region: CASSPGEGTGGVYEQYF. CDR3 sequence (DNA): TGTGCCAGCAGCCCAGGGGAGGGGACAGGGGGTGTCTACGAGCAGTACTTC. The whole variable domain, remainder taken from reference TRBV9 and TRBJ2-7, is DSGVTQTPKHLITATGQRVTLRCSPRSGDLSVYWYQQSLDQGLQFLIQYYNGEERAKGNILERFSAQQFPDLHSELNLSSLELGDSALYFCASSPGEGTGGVYEQYFGPGTRLTVT.

The gene calls are TRBV7-6 and TRBJ2-5, with a possible D match to TRBD1 (9 bases). The germline V gene encodes CDR1 SGHVS and CDR2 FNYEAQ. Trimming pared 0 bases from V and 4 bases from J, leaving 21 bases between. CDR3 length: 18 residues. The CDR3 DNA reads TGTGCCAGCAGCTTAGCGTACAGGGACAGGGCGGGAGGAGAGACCCAGTACTTC. Protein: CASSLAYRDRAGGETQYF.